Listed here are 12 T cell receptor beta chains from one sample, sequenced in a study of blood T cell repertoires in COVID-19. Measured with immunoSEQ multiplex PCR; TCRdb has only the in-frame clones, and not every one. Of about 320,000 clones listed, 75% to 90% are singletons. The sequencing input was PBMCs or T cells enriched from blood (not recorded which). All receptors come from a man aged 55 to 70 who had recovered from COVID-19.

This clone was picked up a small number of times. The chain carries TRBV24-1 and TRBJ1-3; a weak D match, TRBD1 (5 bases). CDR1 and CDR2 from the germline V gene are KGHDR and SFDVKD. V dropped 3 bases and J dropped 1 base, with 12 bases sitting between them. The CDR3 contains 16 residues. The CDR3 sequence: CATSDPEDTSGNTIYF. DNA for the CDR3: TGTGCCACCAGTGATCCAGAGGACACGTCTGGAAACACCATATATTTT.

The chain employs TRBV24-1 and TRBJ2-5; weak D call: TRBD2 (6 bases). Germline V gene lookup returns CDR1 KGHDR and CDR2 SFDVKD. The CDR3 spans 13 residues. The V and J ends lost 5 bases and 7 bases respectively, with 13 bases between them. The chain's CDR3 is CATSGGLLRTQYF. As DNA, the CDR3 is TGTGCCACCAGTGGTGGACTATTAAGGACCCAGTACTTC.

The genes are TRBV19 and TRBJ2-1; 9 bases line up with TRBD1. Germline trimming cut 10 bases from V and 8 bases from J; bases unmatched to any gene: 6. CDR1 is LNHDA and CDR2 is SQIVND in the germline V gene (reference sequence). The CDR3 loop spans 12 amino acids. CDR3 DNA: TGTGCCACCCGAACAGGGGGCGATGAGCAGTTCTTC. Protein: CATRTGGDEQFF.

The chain uses TRBV5-1 and TRBJ1-1; D unclear. This CDR3 comprises 15 residues. Trimming took 1 base from V and 0 from J, leaving 10 bases between them. CDR1 is SGHRS and CDR2 is YFSETQ in the germline V gene. The chain's CDR3 is CASSLQTGLNTEAFF. As DNA, the CDR3 is TGCGCCAGCAGCTTGCAAACGGGATTGAACACTGAAGCTTTCTTT.

The rearrangement joins TRBV7-2 to TRBJ2-7; TRBD2 matches 7 bases. Germline V lookup: CDR1 SGHTA, CDR2 FQGNSA. This CDR3 region has 14 residues. The junction had 5 bases not matched to a gene; V was cut back by 1 base and J by 5 bases. The CDR3 sequence: CASSLVSGNNEQYF. CDR3 DNA: TGTGCCAGCAGCTTAGTAAGCGGGAACAACGAGCAGTACTTC. Using reference TRBV7-2 and TRBJ2-7 for the parts outside the CDR3, the full variable domain is GAGVSQSPSNKVTEKGKDVELRCDPISGHTALYWYRQSLGQGLEFLIYFQGNSAPDKSGLPSDRFSAERTGGSVSTLTIQRTQQEDSAVYLCASSLVSGNNEQYFGPGTRLTVT.

The V and J genes are TRBV18 and TRBJ1-5; 7 bases are a match to TRBD1. The germline gives CDR1 KGHSH, CDR2 LQKENI. CDR3 length equals 15 residues. The V and J ends lost 3 bases and 1 base, in that order; junction bases with no gene match: 3. Written as DNA, the CDR3 is TGTGCCAGCTCACCTCTGGGACAGAGCAATCAGCCCCAGCATTTT. Protein product: CASSPLGQSNQPQHF.

V and J are TRBV4-2 and TRBJ1-4; 7 nucleotides agree with TRBD1. The trim removed 0 bases at V and 8 bases at J, leaving 15 bases unmatched. This CDR3 has 18 amino acids. The germline V gene encodes CDR1 LGHNA and CDR2 YNFKEQ. CDR3 amino acids: CASSQDRGGASVREKLFF. In DNA form, the CDR3 reads TGTGCCAGCAGCCAAGATCGAGGGGGCGCGTCGGTGAGGGAAAAACTGTTTTTT.

J is TRBJ2-4 and V is TRBV27; D may be TRBD1 (6 bases). Germline V lookup: CDR1 MNHEY, CDR2 SMNVEV (reference sequence). Trimming cost V 5 bases and J 0 bases, with 11 bases left between them. CDR3 size: 15 residues. The CDR3 DNA reads as TGTGCCAGCAGTCTTACAGGGAGAGCCAAAAACATTCAGTACTTC. Protein sequence: CASSLTGRAKNIQYF.

The chain combines TRBV19 with TRBJ2-2; D is possibly TRBD1 (5 bases). The V end was cut by 7 bases, the J end by 4 bases, with 10 bases between. The germline CDR1 and CDR2 sequences are LNHDA and SQIVND (reference sequence). The CDR3 is made up of 13 amino acids. CDR3 protein: CASTQTVTGELFF. The CDR3 bases are TGTGCCAGTACGCAGACAGTCACCGGGGAGCTGTTTTTT.

The chain carries TRBV3-1 (or the pseudogene TRBV3-2) and TRBJ2-1, with D possibly matching TRBD2 (6 bases). From germline, CDR1 is LGHDT and CDR2 YNNKEL (reference sequence). Deletions cut 0 bases from V and 10 bases from J, with 13 bases between. The CDR3 totals 14 residues. CDR3 region: CASSQEDGGNEQFF. The CDR3 coding sequence is TGTGCCAGCAGCCAAGAAGACGGGGGAAACGAGCAGTTCTTC.

The V call is TRBV28, the J call TRBJ2-7; tentatively, D is TRBD2 (6 bases). Trimming took 2 bases from V and 3 from J, leaving 11 bases between them. Germline values: CDR1 MDHEN, CDR2 SYDVKM. CDR3 length: 14 amino acids. This CDR3 reads CASSLSQEGYEQYF. Here the CDR3 DNA reads TGTGCCAGCAGTTTAAGCCAGGAGGGCTACGAGCAGTACTTC. The variable domain in full, completed from reference TRBV28 and TRBJ2-7, reads DVKVTQSSRYLVKRTGEKVFLECVQDMDHENMFWYRQDPGLGLRLIYFSYDVKMKEKGDIPEGYSVSREKKERFSLILESASTNQTSMYLCASSLSQEGYEQYFGPGTRLTVT.

The rearrangement uses TRBV10-3 and TRBJ2-2, with 7 bases fitting TRBD1. CDR1 is ENHRY, CDR2 SYGVKD, per germline. The V segment lost 8 bases and the J segment 4 bases; nucleotides outside the gene matches: 7. The length of the CDR3 is 14 residues. The CDR3 sequence: CAIGTGQITGELFF. As DNA, the CDR3 is TGTGCCATCGGTACGGGACAGATCACCGGGGAGCTGTTTTTT.